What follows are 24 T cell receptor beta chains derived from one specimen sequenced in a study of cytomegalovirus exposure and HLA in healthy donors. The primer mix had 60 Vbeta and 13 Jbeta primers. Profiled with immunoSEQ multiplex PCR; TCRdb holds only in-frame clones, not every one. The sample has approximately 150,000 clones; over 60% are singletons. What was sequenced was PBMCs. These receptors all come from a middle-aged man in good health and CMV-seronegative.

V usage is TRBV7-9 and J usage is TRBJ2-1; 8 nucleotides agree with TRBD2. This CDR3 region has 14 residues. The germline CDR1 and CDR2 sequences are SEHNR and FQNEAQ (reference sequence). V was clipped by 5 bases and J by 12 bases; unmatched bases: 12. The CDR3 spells CASSVPDSSGRQFF. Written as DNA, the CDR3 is TGTGCCAGCAGCGTTCCTGACTCTAGCGGGCGGCAGTTCTTC.

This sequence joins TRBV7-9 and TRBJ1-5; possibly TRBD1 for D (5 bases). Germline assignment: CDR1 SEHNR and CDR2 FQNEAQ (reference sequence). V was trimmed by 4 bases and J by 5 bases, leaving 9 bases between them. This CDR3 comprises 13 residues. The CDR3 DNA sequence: TGTGCCAGCAGCTACGACAGCTATCAGCCCCAGCATTTT. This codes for CASSYDSYQPQHF. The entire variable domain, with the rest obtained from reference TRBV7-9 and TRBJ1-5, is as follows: DTGVSQNPRHKITKRGQNVTFRCDPISEHNRLYWYRQTLGQGPEFLTYFQNEAQLEKSRLLSDRFSAERPKGSFSTLEIQRTEQGDSAMYLCASSYDSYQPQHFGDGTRLSIL.

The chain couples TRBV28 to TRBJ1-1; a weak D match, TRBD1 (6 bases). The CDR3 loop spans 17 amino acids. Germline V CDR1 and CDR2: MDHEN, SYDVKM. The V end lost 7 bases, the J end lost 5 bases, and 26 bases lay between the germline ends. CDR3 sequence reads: CASTDLPGHHYNTEAFF. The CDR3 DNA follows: TGTGCCAGCACCGATTTACCGGGACACCATTATAATACTGAAGCTTTCTTT.

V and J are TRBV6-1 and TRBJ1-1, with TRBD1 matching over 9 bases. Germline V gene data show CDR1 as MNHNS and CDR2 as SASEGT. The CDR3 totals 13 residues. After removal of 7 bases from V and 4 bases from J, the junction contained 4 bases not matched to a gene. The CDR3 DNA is TGTGCCAGCACGGACAGGGGAATCACTGAAGCTTTCTTT. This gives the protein CASTDRGITEAFF.

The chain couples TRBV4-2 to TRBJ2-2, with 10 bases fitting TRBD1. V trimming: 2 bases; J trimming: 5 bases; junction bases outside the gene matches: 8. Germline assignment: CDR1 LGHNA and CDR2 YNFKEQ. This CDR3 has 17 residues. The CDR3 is CASSQPGTGASTGELFF. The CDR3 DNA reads TGTGCCAGCAGCCAACCCGGGACAGGGGCTTCAACCGGGGAGCTGTTTTTT.

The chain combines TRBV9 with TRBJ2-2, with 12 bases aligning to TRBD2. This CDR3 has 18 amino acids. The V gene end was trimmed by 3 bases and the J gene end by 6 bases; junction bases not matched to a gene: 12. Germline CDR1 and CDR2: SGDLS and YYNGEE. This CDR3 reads CASSAPASGRAWAGELFF. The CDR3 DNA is TGTGCCAGCAGCGCCCCCGCTAGCGGGAGGGCCTGGGCCGGGGAGCTGTTTTTT.

For the CDR3, the DNA is TGTGCCAGCAGCTCACGGAATAGCGGGAAAGGCTCCTACAATGAGCAGTTCTTC. This sequence encodes CASSSRNSGKGSYNEQFF. The rearrangement joins TRBV7-2 to TRBJ2-1, with TRBD2 identical over 8 bases. This CDR3 contains 18 residues. CDR1 and CDR2 (germline): SGHTA, FQGNSA. V lost 4 bases to trimming and J lost 0 bases; unmatched junction nucleotides: 11.

This CDR3 reads CASTRGRDRGHGYTF. CDR3 nucleotide sequence: TGTGCCAGTACCCGAGGTCGGGACAGGGGCCATGGCTACACCTTC. V gene TRBV19 combines with J gene TRBJ1-2; 10 positions match TRBD1. CDR3 length: 15 residues. J was trimmed by 6 bases and V by 7 bases; bases with no gene match: 11. Per germline, CDR1 LNHDA and CDR2 SQIVND (reference sequence).

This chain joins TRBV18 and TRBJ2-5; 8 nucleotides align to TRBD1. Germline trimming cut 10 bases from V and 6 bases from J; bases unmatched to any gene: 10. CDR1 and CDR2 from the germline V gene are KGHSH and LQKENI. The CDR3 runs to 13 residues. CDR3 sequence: CANLTGDGKTQYF. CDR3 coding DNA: TGTGCCAACTTGACAGGGGACGGGAAGACCCAGTACTTC.

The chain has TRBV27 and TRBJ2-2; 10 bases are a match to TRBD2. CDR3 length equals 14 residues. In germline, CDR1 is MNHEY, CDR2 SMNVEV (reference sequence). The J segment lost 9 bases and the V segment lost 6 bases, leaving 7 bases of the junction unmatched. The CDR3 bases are TGTGCCAGCAGCAACCCGGGACTAGCGAGGGAGCTGTTTTTT. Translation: CASSNPGLARELFF.

CDR3 amino acids: CASSFRGRVNTEAFF. As DNA, the CDR3 is TGTGCCAGCAGTTTCAGAGGGAGGGTGAACACTGAAGCTTTCTTT. The V and J genes are TRBV27 and TRBJ1-1, with no clear D. There are 15 residues in the CDR3. Germline values: CDR1 MNHEY, CDR2 SMNVEV (reference sequence). Trimming removed 3 bases at V and 0 bases at J, with 11 bases between.

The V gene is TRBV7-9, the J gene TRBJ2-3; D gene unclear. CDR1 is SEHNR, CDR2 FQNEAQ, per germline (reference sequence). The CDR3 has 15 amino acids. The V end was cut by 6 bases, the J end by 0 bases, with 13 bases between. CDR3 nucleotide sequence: TGTGCCAGCAGTCTGGCCAGGCCTAGCACAGATACGCAGTATTTT. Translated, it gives CASSLARPSTDTQYF. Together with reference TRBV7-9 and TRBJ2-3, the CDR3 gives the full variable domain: DTGVSQNPRHKITKRGQNVTFRCDPISEHNRLYWYRQTLGQGPEFLTYFQNEAQLEKSRLLSDRFSAERPKGSFSTLEIQRTEQGDSAMYLCASSLARPSTDTQYFGPGTRLTVL.

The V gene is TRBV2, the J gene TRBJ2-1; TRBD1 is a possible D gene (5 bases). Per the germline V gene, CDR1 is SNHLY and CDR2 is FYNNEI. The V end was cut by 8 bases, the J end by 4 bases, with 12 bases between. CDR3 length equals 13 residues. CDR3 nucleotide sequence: TGTGCCAGCCCCGGACATGTATACAATGAGCAGTTCTTC. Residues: CASPGHVYNEQFF.

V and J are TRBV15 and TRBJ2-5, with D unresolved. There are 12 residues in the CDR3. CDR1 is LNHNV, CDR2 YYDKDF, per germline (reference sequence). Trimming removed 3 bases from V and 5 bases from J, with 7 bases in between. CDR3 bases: TGTGCCACCAGCAGTTATCAGGAGACCCAGTACTTC. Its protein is CATSSYQETQYF.

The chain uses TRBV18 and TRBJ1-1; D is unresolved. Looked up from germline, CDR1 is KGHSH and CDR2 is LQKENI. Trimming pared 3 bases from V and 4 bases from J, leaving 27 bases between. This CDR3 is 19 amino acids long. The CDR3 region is CASSPWLAGGEAKGTEAFF. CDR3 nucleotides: TGTGCCAGCTCACCGTGGCTAGCGGGAGGAGAGGCCAAGGGCACTGAAGCTTTCTTT.

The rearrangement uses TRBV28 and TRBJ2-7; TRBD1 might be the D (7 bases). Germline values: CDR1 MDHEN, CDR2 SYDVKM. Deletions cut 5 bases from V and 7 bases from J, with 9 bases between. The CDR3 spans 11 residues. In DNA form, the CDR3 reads TGTGCCAGCAGTCCAGGGGGGGAGCAGTACTTC. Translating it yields CASSPGGEQYF.

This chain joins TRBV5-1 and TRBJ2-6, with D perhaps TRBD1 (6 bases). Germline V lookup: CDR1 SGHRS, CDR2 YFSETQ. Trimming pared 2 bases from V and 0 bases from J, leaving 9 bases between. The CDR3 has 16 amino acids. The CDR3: CASSLTGISGANVLTF. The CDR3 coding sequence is TGCGCCAGCAGCTTAACAGGGATCTCTGGGGCCAACGTCCTGACTTTC.

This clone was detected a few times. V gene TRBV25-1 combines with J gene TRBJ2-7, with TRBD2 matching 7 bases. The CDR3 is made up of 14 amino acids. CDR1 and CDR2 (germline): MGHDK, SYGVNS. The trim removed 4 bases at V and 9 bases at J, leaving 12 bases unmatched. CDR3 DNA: TGTGCCAGCAGTGTGGCTAGCGGACCTGGGGGGCAGTACTTC. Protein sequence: CASSVASGPGGQYF.

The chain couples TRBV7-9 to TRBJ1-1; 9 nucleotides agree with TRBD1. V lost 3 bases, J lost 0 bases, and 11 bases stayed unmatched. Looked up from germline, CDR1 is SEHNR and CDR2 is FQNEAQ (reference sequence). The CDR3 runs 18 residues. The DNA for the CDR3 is TGTGCCAGCAGCTTCCCCCGGGACAGGGCTTTCATGAACACTGAAGCTTTCTTT. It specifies CASSFPRDRAFMNTEAFF.

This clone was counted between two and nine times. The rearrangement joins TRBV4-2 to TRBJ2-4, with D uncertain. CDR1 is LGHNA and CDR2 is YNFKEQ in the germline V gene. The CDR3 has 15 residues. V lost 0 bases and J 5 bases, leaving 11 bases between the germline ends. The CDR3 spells CASSQDENRQNIQYF. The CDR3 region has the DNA TGTGCCAGCAGCCAAGATGAGAACAGACAAAACATTCAGTACTTC.

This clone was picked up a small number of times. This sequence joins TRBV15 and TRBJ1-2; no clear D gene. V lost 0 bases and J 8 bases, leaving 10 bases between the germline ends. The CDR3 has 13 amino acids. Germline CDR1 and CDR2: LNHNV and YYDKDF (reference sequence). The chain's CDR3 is CATSREHTGGYTF. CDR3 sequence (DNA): TGTGCCACCAGCAGAGAACACACGGGGGGCTACACCTTC.

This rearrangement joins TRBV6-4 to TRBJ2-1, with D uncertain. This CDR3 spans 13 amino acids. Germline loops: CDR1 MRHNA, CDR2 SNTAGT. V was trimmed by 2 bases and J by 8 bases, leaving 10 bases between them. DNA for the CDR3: TGTGCCAGCAGTGACAGCTCTCGCCATGAGCAGTTCTTC. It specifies CASSDSSRHEQFF.

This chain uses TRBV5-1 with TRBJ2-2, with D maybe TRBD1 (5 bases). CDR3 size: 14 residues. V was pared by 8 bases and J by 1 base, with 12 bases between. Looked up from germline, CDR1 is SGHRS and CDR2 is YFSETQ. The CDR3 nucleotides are TGCGCCAGTGCTAGGCAGGGGAACACCGGGGAGCTGTTTTTT. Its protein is CASARQGNTGELFF.

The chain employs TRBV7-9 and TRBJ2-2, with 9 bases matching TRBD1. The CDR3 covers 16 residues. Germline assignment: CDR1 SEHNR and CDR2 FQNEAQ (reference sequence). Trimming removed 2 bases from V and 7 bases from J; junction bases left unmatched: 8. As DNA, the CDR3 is TGTGCCAGCAGCTTAACCCCGGGACAGGGCGTCGGGGAGCTGTTTTTT. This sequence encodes CASSLTPGQGVGELFF.